What follows is one T cell receptor (beta chain) and its context. The data belong to a study of blood T cell repertoires in COVID-19. At the level of the study: From the United States, Italy and Spain came samples of acute and convalescent COVID-19. T cells, B-cell-depleted T cells, or PBMCs supplied cDNA or gDNA.

The CDR3 extends over 17 amino acids. Germline lookup yields CDR1 LGHNA and CDR2 YSLEER. V was cut by 4 bases and J by 3 bases, with 19 bases left in between. The authors' processing: Reference gene primer amplification gave nucleated cell count estimates. Here immunoSEQ multiplex PCR was the method, and the copy in TCRdb shows in-frame clones only, minus some. The V and J calls and clone size were taken over from that table, and D and trimming were inferred from the DNA. The sample records some 210,000 clones, over 75% being singletons. The chain recombines TRBV4-3 with TRBJ2-1; tentative D call: TRBD2 (7 bases). Material for sequencing was peripheral blood. The sequence derives from a woman between 40 and 50 years old who had recovered from COVID-19. This CDR3 is CASSLERGGVGYNEQFF. CDR3 bases: TGCGCCAGCAGCCTGGAAAGGGGGGGAGTAGGCTACAATGAGCAGTTCTTC.